This T cell receptor (beta chain) was sequenced for a study of shared T cell receptors in the human thymus. CDR1 and CDR2 (germline): MGHDK, SYGVNS. CDR3 size: 16 residues. For this clone: Compared with germline, one end of the junction differs, possibly owing to a read error. At the DNA level, this CDR3 is encoded by other sequences in the same sample as well.

Clones were read by immunoSEQ multiplex PCR, and TCRdb kept only the in-frame ones, dropping some. The sample carries hundreds of thousands of clones, 70% to 90% recorded once. The sample was also reused in another study, on human thymus T cells. As that study records: Congenital heart defects were the reason for the corrective surgery that the donors, healthy Finnish infants, were having. Thymic resections from corrective heart surgery supplied the tissue. Related research reported highly overlapping thymic repertoires among unrelated individuals.

This TCR was sampled from a boy in the first two years of life with a congenital heart defect. The sample was thymocytes. The rearrangement links TRBV25-1 to TRBJ1-6, with D perhaps matching TRBD1 (5 bases). The CDR3 region is CASSESPPEGDSPLHF. For the CDR3, the DNA is TGTGCCAGCAGTGAATCGCCCCCCGAAGGGGATTCCCCCCTCCACTTT.